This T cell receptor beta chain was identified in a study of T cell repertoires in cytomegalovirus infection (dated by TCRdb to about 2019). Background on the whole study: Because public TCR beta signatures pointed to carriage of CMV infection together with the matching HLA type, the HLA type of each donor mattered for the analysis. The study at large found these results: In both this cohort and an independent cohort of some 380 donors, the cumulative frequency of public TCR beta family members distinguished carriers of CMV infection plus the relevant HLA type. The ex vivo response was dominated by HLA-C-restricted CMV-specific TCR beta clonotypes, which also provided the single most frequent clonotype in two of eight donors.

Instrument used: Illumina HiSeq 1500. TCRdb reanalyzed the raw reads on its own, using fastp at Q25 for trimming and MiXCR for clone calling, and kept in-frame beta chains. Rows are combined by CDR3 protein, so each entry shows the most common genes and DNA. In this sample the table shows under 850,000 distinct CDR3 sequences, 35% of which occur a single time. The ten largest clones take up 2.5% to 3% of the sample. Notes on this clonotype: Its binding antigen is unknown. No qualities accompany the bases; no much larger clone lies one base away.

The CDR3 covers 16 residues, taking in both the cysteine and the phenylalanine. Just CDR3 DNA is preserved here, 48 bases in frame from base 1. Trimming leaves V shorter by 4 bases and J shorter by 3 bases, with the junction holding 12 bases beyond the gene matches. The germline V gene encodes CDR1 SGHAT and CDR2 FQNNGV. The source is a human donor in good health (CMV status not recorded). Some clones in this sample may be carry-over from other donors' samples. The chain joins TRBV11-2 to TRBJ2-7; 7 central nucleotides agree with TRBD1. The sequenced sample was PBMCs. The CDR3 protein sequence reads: CASSYPSDRVNYEQYF. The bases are TGTGCCAGCAGCTACCCTTCCGACAGGGTCAACTACGAGCAGTACTTC.